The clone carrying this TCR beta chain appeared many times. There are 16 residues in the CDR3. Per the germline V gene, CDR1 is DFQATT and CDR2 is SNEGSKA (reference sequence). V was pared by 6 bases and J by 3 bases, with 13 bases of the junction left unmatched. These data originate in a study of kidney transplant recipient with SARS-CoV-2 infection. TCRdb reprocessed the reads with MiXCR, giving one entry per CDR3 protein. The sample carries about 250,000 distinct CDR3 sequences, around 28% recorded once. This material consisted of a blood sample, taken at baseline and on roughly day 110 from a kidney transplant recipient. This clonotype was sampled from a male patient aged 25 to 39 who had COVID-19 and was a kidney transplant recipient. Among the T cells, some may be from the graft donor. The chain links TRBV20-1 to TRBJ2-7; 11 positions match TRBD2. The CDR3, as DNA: TGCAGTGCCCCTACTAGCGGGAGTTTTATCGACTACGAGCAGTACTTC. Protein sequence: CSAPTSGSFIDYEQYF.